This T cell receptor (beta chain) was captured by sequencing in a study of graft-versus-host responses after intestinal transplantation. Investigators treated the graft tissue so that it released intraepithelial and lamina propria lymphocytes. CDR3 length: 16 amino acids. The germline V gene has CDR1 MNHEY and CDR2 SMNVEV (reference sequence). V trimming: 3 bases; J trimming: 4 bases; junction bases outside the gene matches: 10. This table comes from immunoSEQ multiplex PCR, and its TCRdb copy is limited to in-frame clones, with some not included. The sample records 7,500 to 10,000 clones, approximately 86% being singletons.

This specimen consisted of ileum tissue, obtained around 24 months after intestinal transplantation. The TCR originated in a human patient who received an intestinal transplant, so some T cells may come from the graft donor. The genes are TRBV27 and TRBJ2-7, with TRBD2 identical over 9 bases. CDR3 amino acids: CASSFFPGLADYEQYF. The CDR3 DNA sequence: TGTGCCAGCAGTTTTTTTCCGGGACTAGCCGATTACGAGCAGTACTTC.